Below are 17 T cell receptor beta chains sequenced from a single sample in a study of blood T cell repertoires in COVID-19. Produced via immunoSEQ multiplex PCR; TCRdb's table is partial and in-frame only. This sample has over 100,000 clones, with around 90% found just once. What was sequenced was peripheral blood. The receptors derive from a woman between 50 and 59 years old with COVID-19, enrolled during active disease.

This clone was detected only once. The chain carries TRBV6-2 or TRBV6-3 and TRBJ2-3; 12 bases line up with TRBD2. CDR3 size: 18 residues. The junction had 4 bases not matched to a gene; V was cut back by 0 bases and J by 0 bases. Per the germline V gene, CDR1 is MNHEY and CDR2 is SVGEGT. The CDR3 is CASSYSTSGGGSTDTQYF. In DNA, the CDR3 is TGTGCCAGCAGTTACTCGACTAGCGGGGGAGGAAGCACAGATACGCAGTATTTT.

V is TRBV4-2 and J is TRBJ1-4; D gene ambiguous. V was clipped by 0 bases and J by 9 bases, with 11 bases between them. Germline V CDR1 and CDR2: LGHNA, YNFKEQ. The CDR3 is 14 amino acids. The chain's CDR3 is CASSQETTSQKLFF. CDR3 DNA: TGTGCCAGCAGCCAAGAGACAACCTCCCAAAAACTGTTTTTT.

This sequence joins TRBV2 and TRBJ2-7, with 8 bases matching TRBD1. This CDR3 is 14 amino acids long. Germline V gene sequence: CDR1 SNHLY, CDR2 FYNNEI. Trimming removed 5 bases from V and 1 base from J; junction bases left unmatched: 4. The CDR3 DNA reads TGTGCCAGCAGTAAACAGGGGGGATCCTACGAGCAGTACTTC. Translation: CASSKQGGSYEQYF.

The chain links TRBV4-3 to TRBJ2-3; D may be TRBD1 (7 bases). This CDR3 contains 17 residues. V lost 4 bases and J 6 bases, leaving 23 bases between the germline ends. Looked up from germline, CDR1 is LGHNA and CDR2 is YSLEER. The chain's CDR3 is CASSRGQVTGAGDTQYF. CDR3 bases: TGCGCCAGCAGCCGAGGCCAAGTAACAGGGGCGGGGGATACGCAGTATTTT.

The table lists this clone with a few counts. This sequence joins TRBV12-3 or TRBV12-4 and TRBJ1-1; D gene ambiguous. This CDR3 contains 13 residues. The V and J ends lost 4 bases and 3 bases respectively, with 9 bases between them. CDR3 loop: CASSSRLDTEAFF. The CDR3 coding sequence is TGTGCCAGCAGTTCCAGGCTGGACACTGAAGCTTTCTTT.

The rearrangement joins TRBV2 to TRBJ2-2, with 7 bases fitting TRBD1. The CDR3 totals 14 residues. With V trimmed by 6 bases and J by 2 bases, 3 bases remained unmatched. Germline V gives CDR1 SNHLY, CDR2 FYNNEI. CDR3 in amino acids: CASRGQTNTGELFF. Here the CDR3 DNA reads TGTGCCAGCAGGGGACAGACCAACACCGGGGAGCTGTTTTTT.

V is TRBV28 and J is TRBJ2-7; the D gene is possibly TRBD1 (6 bases). V was shortened by 6 bases and J by 4 bases, with 19 bases between the two germline ends. This CDR3 contains 15 residues. Germline V CDR1 and CDR2: MDHEN, SYDVKM. CDR3 nucleotides: TGTGCCAGCAGCAAAAATCCAGGGGCTTCATACGAGCAGTACTTC. Amino acid sequence: CASSKNPGASYEQYF.

This chain connects TRBV30 to TRBJ1-1, with TRBD1 as a possible D gene (6 bases). This CDR3 comprises 15 residues. CDR1 and CDR2 (germline): GTSNPN, SVGIG (reference sequence). Trimming cost V 1 base and J 2 bases, with 14 bases left between them. Here the CDR3 reads CAWSARGGFNTEAFF. The CDR3 region has the DNA TGTGCCTGGAGTGCCAGGGGCGGTTTCAACACTGAAGCTTTCTTT.

The chain combines TRBV15 with TRBJ1-2, with 7 bases aligning to TRBD1. CDR1 and CDR2 from the germline V gene are LNHNV and YYDKDF (reference sequence). Trimming removed 6 bases from V and 0 bases from J; junction bases left unmatched: 19. The CDR3 has 19 residues. Here the CDR3 DNA reads TGTGCCACCAGGTCAGAGATGACAGGGTCCCGGAGGGCTAACTATGGCTACACCTTC. It encodes CATRSEMTGSRRANYGYTF.

The rearrangement links TRBV7-8 to TRBJ2-6; 10 bases line up with TRBD1. CDR1 and CDR2 (germline): SGHVS, FQNEAQ. The CDR3 runs to 19 residues. J was trimmed by 2 bases and V by 5 bases; bases with no gene match: 12. The CDR3 nucleotides are TGTGCCAGCAGCCTAAGAGGGACAGGGGAAGTGACTGGGGCCAACGTCCTGACTTTC. Amino acid sequence: CASSLRGTGEVTGANVLTF.

The chain recombines TRBV2 with TRBJ1-5, with 9 positions matching TRBD1. The CDR3 is made up of 16 amino acids. J was trimmed by 7 bases and V by 5 bases; bases with no gene match: 12. Germline V gene data show CDR1 as SNHLY and CDR2 as FYNNEI. The CDR3 sequence: CASSPWGQGLVQPQHF. The CDR3 DNA follows: TGTGCCAGCAGTCCCTGGGGACAGGGCCTTGTACAGCCCCAGCATTTT.

The chain links TRBV5-1 to TRBJ2-5, with 7 bases fitting TRBD1. Germline V gene data show CDR1 as SGHRS and CDR2 as YFSETQ. V shed 3 bases and J 2 bases; nucleotides not matched to a gene: 10. The CDR3 extends over 16 amino acids. As DNA, the CDR3 is TGCGCCAGCAGCTCTGTACTCACAGGGGCTCAAGAGACCCAGTACTTC. Its translation: CASSSVLTGAQETQYF.

V is TRBV19 and J is TRBJ1-4; 7 positions agree with TRBD1. With 6 bases clipped from V and 5 bases from J, the junction kept 6 bases outside the gene matches. Germline V gene data show CDR1 as LNHDA and CDR2 as SQIVND (reference sequence). CDR3 length: 14 residues. The CDR3 here is CASRGTELNEKLFF. CDR3 sequence (DNA): TGTGCCAGTAGGGGGACAGAATTAAATGAAAAACTGTTTTTT.

The chain is built from TRBV2 and TRBJ1-3, with 7 bases that match TRBD1. V lost 2 bases, J lost 0 bases, and 4 bases stayed unmatched. Germline CDR1 SNHLY, CDR2 FYNNEI. There are 16 residues in the CDR3. The CDR3 DNA reads as TGTGCCAGCAGTGAAAATAGACAGGGCTCTGGAAACACCATATATTTT. Amino acids: CASSENRQGSGNTIYF.

The CDR3 protein is CASSMGPPQETQYF. The CDR3 DNA reads as TGTGCCAGTAGTATGGGCCCACCCCAAGAGACCCAGTACTTC. The chain carries TRBV19 and TRBJ2-5; D gene uncertain. Between the trimmed V and J ends, which lost 3 bases and 1 base, there was a span of 9 bases. Germline-derived CDR1 and CDR2 are LNHDA and SQIVND (reference sequence). The CDR3 is 14 residues long. Based on the CDR3 plus reference TRBV19 and TRBJ2-5, the full variable domain is DGGITQSPKYLFRKEGQNVTLSCEQNLNHDAMYWYRQDPGQGLRLIYYSQIVNDFQKGDIAEGYSVSREKKESFPLTVTSAQKNPTAFYLCASSMGPPQETQYFGPGTRLLVL.

In this sample, this clone turned up a few times. The chain uses TRBV6-1 and TRBJ2-2; 8 bases agree with TRBD2. From germline, CDR1 is MNHNS and CDR2 SASEGT. The V and J ends lost 3 bases and 2 bases, in that order; junction bases with no gene match: 2. The CDR3 sequence is 15 residues long. The chain's CDR3 is CASSDLAGNTGELFF. The CDR3, as DNA: TGTGCCAGCAGTGATCTAGCGGGTAACACCGGGGAGCTGTTTTTT.

The chain recombines TRBV27 with TRBJ2-7; 10 bases fit TRBD2. The CDR3 length is 15 residues. Germline trimming cut 4 bases from V and 4 bases from J; bases unmatched to any gene: 7. Germline V CDR1 and CDR2: MNHEY, SMNVEV (reference sequence). In DNA, the CDR3 is TGTGCCAGCAGTTCCGTAAGCGGGGGGGAATACGAGCAGTACTTC. Encoded protein: CASSSVSGGEYEQYF.